These 26 T cell receptor beta chains were all obtained from the same sample, sequenced in a study of blood T cell repertoires in COVID-19. The repertoire was sequenced with immunoSEQ multiplex PCR; TCRdb's copy has only in-frame clones and lacks some. The top ten hold 3.3% of the sample, which has about 240,000 clones, around 86% seen once. Input material: PBMCs or T cells enriched from blood (not recorded which). The receptors stem from a woman in her thirties or forties with acute COVID-19.

The J gene is TRBJ2-5, the V gene TRBV28; weak D call: TRBD2 (7 bases). Trimming took 6 bases from V and 4 from J, leaving 18 bases between them. Germline V gives CDR1 MDHEN, CDR2 SYDVKM. The CDR3 is made up of 15 amino acids. CDR3 DNA: TGTGCCAGCAGACCCCGAGGGGGGGGAGGAGAGACCCAGTACTTC. Translating it yields CASRPRGGGGETQYF.

This clone showed up just a few times. The chain is built from TRBV10-1 and TRBJ2-2; D perhaps matches TRBD2 (6 bases). This CDR3 is built from 16 residues. The V end was cut by 0 bases, the J end by 6 bases, with 14 bases between. The germline CDR1 and CDR2 sequences are WNHNN and SYGVQD (reference sequence). The CDR3 coding sequence is TGCGCCAGCAGTGAGTCCAGGGACTCCGTTTCCGGGGAGCTGTTTTTT. Residues: CASSESRDSVSGELFF.

V and J are TRBV10-3 and TRBJ2-6, with 11 positions matching TRBD1. Losses at the gene ends were 5 bases for V and 0 bases for J; bases not matched to a gene: 3. This CDR3 has 17 amino acids. Per the germline V gene, CDR1 is ENHRY and CDR2 is SYGVKD. The CDR3 bases are TGTGCCATCAGTTCCGGGACAGGGGGCTCTGGGGCCAACGTCCTGACTTTC. Protein sequence: CAISSGTGGSGANVLTF.

V gene TRBV5-4 combines with J gene TRBJ2-1; 9 nucleotides line up with TRBD2. The CDR3 is made up of 13 amino acids. V lost 10 bases, J lost 4 bases, and 6 bases stayed unmatched. From germline, CDR1 is SGHNT and CDR2 YYREEE (reference sequence). The CDR3 is CAYSGSAYNEQFF. CDR3 DNA sequence: TGTGCCTATAGCGGGAGTGCATACAATGAGCAGTTCTTC.

This chain links TRBV7-8 with TRBJ2-7; D gene uncertain. Germline V gives CDR1 SGHVS, CDR2 FQNEAQ. The CDR3 covers 13 residues. Trimming pared 5 bases from V and 4 bases from J, leaving 12 bases between. In nucleotides, the CDR3 is TGTGCCAGCAGCCCCCAGACATCATACGAGCAGTACTTC. It codes for CASSPQTSYEQYF.

The chain links TRBV19 to TRBJ2-7, with 8 bases aligning to TRBD1. The V segment lost 4 bases and the J segment 2 bases; nucleotides outside the gene matches: 10. This CDR3 region has 16 residues. The germline CDR1 and CDR2 sequences are LNHDA and SQIVND (reference sequence). The CDR3 DNA sequence: TGTGCCAGTAGTACCTCGATACCGGGACAGGCCTACGAGCAGTACTTC. Translation gives CASSTSIPGQAYEQYF.

The V gene is TRBV12-3 or TRBV12-4, the J gene TRBJ2-1; D gene uncertain. Trimming removed 5 bases at V and 5 bases at J, with 7 bases between. The CDR3 runs to 12 residues. Written as DNA, the CDR3 is TGTGCCAGCAGTCGTACTGACAATGAGCAGTTCTTC. Protein sequence: CASSRTDNEQFF.

The CDR3 spells CASSFRASGITDTQYF. CDR3 bases: TGTGCCAGCAGCTTCCGGGCTAGCGGGATCACAGATACGCAGTATTTT. J is TRBJ2-3 and V is TRBV11-2; 9 positions match TRBD2. Trimming took 3 bases from V and 2 from J; bases not matched to a gene: 6. CDR1 and CDR2 from the germline V gene are SGHAT and FQNNGV. This CDR3 has 16 amino acids.

The chain has TRBV6-5 and TRBJ1-3; 7 bases are shared with TRBD1. The CDR3 runs to 16 residues. From germline, CDR1 is MNHEY and CDR2 SVGAGI. V was clipped by 2 bases and J by 0 bases; unmatched bases: 4. The chain's CDR3 is CASSYGGDSSGNTIYF. CDR3 coding DNA: TGTGCCAGCAGTTACGGAGGGGACAGCTCTGGAAACACCATATATTTT.

The V and J genes are TRBV19 and TRBJ2-7, with 8 bases fitting TRBD2. The CDR3 runs to 13 residues. The germline CDR1 and CDR2 sequences are LNHDA and SQIVND (reference sequence). V gave up 5 bases and J gave up 3 bases; unmatched junction bases: 3. The CDR3 DNA is TGTGCCAGTAGTTTAGCGGGGAACTACGAGCAGTACTTC. Translated: CASSLAGNYEQYF.

A few counts support this clone. Here the CDR3 DNA reads TGTGCCAGCAGCCAGGGGGGACGGGGAAACACCATATATTTT. Translation gives CASSQGGRGNTIYF. This rearrangement joins TRBV3-1 (or the pseudogene TRBV3-2) to TRBJ1-3; D may be TRBD1 (5 bases). V was cut by 3 bases and J by 4 bases, with 10 bases left in between. Germline values: CDR1 LGHDT, CDR2 YNNKEL (reference sequence). The CDR3 extends over 14 amino acids.

The J gene is TRBJ1-2, the V gene TRBV12-3 or TRBV12-4; D may be TRBD1 (6 bases). CDR3 length: 13 residues. The ends were cut back, 1 base at V and 4 bases at J, with 7 bases in the middle. Written as DNA, the CDR3 is TGTGCCAGCAGTTTAGGACAGGCCTATGGCTACACCTTC. Its translation is CASSLGQAYGYTF.

This clone has only a few counts. V usage is TRBV3-1 (or the pseudogene TRBV3-2) and J usage is TRBJ2-1; possibly TRBD2 for D (6 bases). V was clipped by 1 base and J by 5 bases, with 15 bases between them. CDR3 length equals 16 residues. Germline CDR1 reads LGHDT; CDR2 reads YNNKEL (reference sequence). The CDR3 sequence is CASSQVGLPKDNEQFF. The CDR3 DNA reads as TGTGCCAGCAGCCAAGTCGGACTACCGAAAGACAATGAGCAGTTCTTC.

The chain recombines TRBV9 with TRBJ2-7, with 10 bases lining up with TRBD2. V gave up 4 bases and J gave up 0 bases; unmatched junction bases: 4. The CDR3 covers 15 residues. The germline CDR1 and CDR2 sequences are SGDLS and YYNGEE. DNA for the CDR3: TGTGCCAGCAGCCGACTAGCGGGTGCCTCCTACGAGCAGTACTTC. Translated, it gives CASSRLAGASYEQYF.

The chain is built from TRBV6-6 and TRBJ1-5, with TRBD1 matching 10 bases. The CDR3 has 15 residues. Germline V lookup: CDR1 MNHNY, CDR2 SVGAGI (reference sequence). J gave up 3 bases and V 4 bases, and 3 bases lay outside the gene matches. The CDR3 is CASSWGTGDNQPQHF. CDR3 coding DNA: TGTGCCAGCAGTTGGGGGACAGGGGACAATCAGCCCCAGCATTTT.

The rearrangement links TRBV4-1 to TRBJ1-4; D is perhaps TRBD1 (5 bases). Germline CDR1 reads MGHRA; CDR2 reads YSYEKL. Trimming removed 4 bases from V and 2 bases from J, with 11 bases in between. The CDR3 length is 15 residues. Here the CDR3 reads CASSLQTATNEKLFF. CDR3 nucleotide sequence: TGCGCCAGCAGCCTGCAGACAGCTACTAATGAAAAACTGTTTTTT.

The CDR3 loop is CASSRAFGVGTEAFF. The CDR3 DNA is TGTGCCAGCAGTCGGGCATTCGGGGTTGGGACTGAAGCTTTCTTT. This rearrangement joins TRBV6-5 to TRBJ1-1; D ambiguous. V was shortened by 5 bases and J by 5 bases, with 18 bases between the two germline ends. Germline V gene sequence: CDR1 MNHEY, CDR2 SVGAGI. This CDR3 region has 15 residues.

The genes are TRBV5-5 and TRBJ2-3, with D perhaps TRBD1 (6 bases). Trimming took 2 bases from V and 2 from J, leaving 12 bases between them. CDR1 is SGHKS, CDR2 YYEKEE, per germline (reference sequence). CDR3 length: 15 residues. CDR3 sequence: CASSLSGHDTDTQYF. The DNA of the CDR3 is TGTGCCAGCAGCTTATCGGGACACGACACAGATACGCAGTATTTT.

The rearrangement links TRBV2 to TRBJ1-1; D perhaps matches TRBD1 (5 bases). Deletions cut 6 bases from V and 1 base from J, with 12 bases between. The CDR3 length is 14 residues. The germline V gene has CDR1 SNHLY and CDR2 FYNNEI. The CDR3 sequence is CASRAGLPNTEAFF. CDR3 coding DNA: TGTGCCAGCAGAGCGGGACTCCCGAACACTGAAGCTTTCTTT.

V is TRBV5-1 and J is TRBJ2-5; the match to TRBD1 covers 9 bases. Germline values: CDR1 SGHRS, CDR2 YFSETQ. The CDR3 totals 16 residues. Trimming cost V 1 base and J 1 base; bases outside gene matches: 5. The CDR3 region is CASSLQGQGGQETQYF. CDR3 DNA: TGCGCCAGCAGCTTGCAGGGACAGGGAGGCCAAGAGACCCAGTACTTC.

This chain joins TRBV2 and TRBJ2-1; 8 positions match TRBD2. V gave up 3 bases and J gave up 8 bases; unmatched junction bases: 15. The CDR3 covers 17 residues. Per germline, CDR1 SNHLY and CDR2 FYNNEI. Here the CDR3 DNA reads TGTGCCAGCAGTGAGCTTATGGGGACTAGTTGGGTCCATGAGCAGTTCTTC. Its translation: CASSELMGTSWVHEQFF.

The V gene is TRBV11-3, the J gene TRBJ2-1, with 8 positions matching TRBD2. Germline values: CDR1 SGHNT, CDR2 YENEEA. J gave up 8 bases and V 4 bases, and 10 bases lay outside the gene matches. The length of the CDR3 is 15 residues. The CDR3 here is CASSYTSGVPDEQFF. Here the CDR3 DNA reads TGTGCCAGCAGCTACACTAGCGGAGTTCCCGATGAGCAGTTCTTC.

V and J are TRBV2 and TRBJ2-3; TRBD2 matches 8 bases. There are 16 residues in the CDR3. The ends lost 2 bases at V and 6 bases at J; junction bases unmatched: 10. The germline gives CDR1 SNHLY, CDR2 FYNNEI. The CDR3 sequence is CASSESGGRMGDTQYF. CDR3 nucleotide sequence: TGTGCCAGCAGTGAATCTGGCGGGAGGATGGGGGATACGCAGTATTTT.

This clone was found a few times. Additional DNA sequences in this sample encode the identical CDR3. The V gene is TRBV3-1 (or the pseudogene TRBV3-2), the J gene TRBJ2-3, with D maybe TRBD2 (6 bases). Trimming took 4 bases from V and 1 from J, leaving 9 bases between them. The CDR3 extends over 14 amino acids. Germline V gene data show CDR1 as LGHDT and CDR2 as YNNKEL (reference sequence). The CDR3 protein is CASSPLAGTDTQYF. DNA for the CDR3: TGTGCCAGCAGCCCTTTAGCGGGCACAGATACGCAGTATTTT.

The table lists this clone with a few counts. This chain links TRBV5-4 with TRBJ1-1, with 7 bases lining up with TRBD1. The CDR3 extends over 14 amino acids. The junction had 7 bases not matched to a gene; V was cut back by 4 bases and J by 4 bases. Germline-derived CDR1 and CDR2 are SGHNT and YYREEE (reference sequence). In DNA, the CDR3 is TGTGCCAGCAGCAGGGACAGTGTGGGCACTGAAGCTTTCTTT. Protein sequence: CASSRDSVGTEAFF.

The rearrangement uses TRBV18 and TRBJ1-2; no firm D call. The CDR3 has 14 amino acids. V was cut by 4 bases and J by 6 bases, with 15 bases left in between. The germline V gene encodes CDR1 KGHSH and CDR2 LQKENI. CDR3 sequence reads: CASSRGSISDGYTF. CDR3 DNA sequence: TGTGCCAGCTCACGCGGATCTATATCGGATGGCTACACCTTC. Full variable domain (rest looked up from reference TRBV18 and TRBJ1-2): NAGVMQNPRHLVRRRGQEARLRCSPMKGHSHVYWYRQLPEEGLKFMVYLQKENIIDESGMPKERFSAEFPKEGPSILRIQQVVRGDSAAYFCASSRGSISDGYTFGSGTRLTVV.